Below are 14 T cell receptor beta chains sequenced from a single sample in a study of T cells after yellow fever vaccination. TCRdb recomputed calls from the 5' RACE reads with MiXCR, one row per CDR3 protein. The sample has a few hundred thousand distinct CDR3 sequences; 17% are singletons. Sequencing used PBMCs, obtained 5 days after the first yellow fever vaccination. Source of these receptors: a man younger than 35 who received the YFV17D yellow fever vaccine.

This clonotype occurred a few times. The CDR3 sequence: CASSSLGTQETQYF. The CDR3 nucleotides are TGCGCCAGCTCGTCCCTGGGGACACAAGAGACCCAGTACTTC. The genes are TRBV5-1 and TRBJ2-5; D might be TRBD1 (6 bases). V lost 7 bases, J lost 2 bases, and 15 bases lay in between. Germline V gene sequence: CDR1 SGHRS, CDR2 YFSETQ. The CDR3 loop spans 14 amino acids. Drawing the rest from reference TRBV5-1 and TRBJ2-5, the complete variable domain is KAGVTQTPRYLIKTRGQQVTLSCSPISGHRSVSWYQQTPGQGLQFLFEYFSETQRNKGNFPGRFSGRQFSNSRSEMNVSTLELGDSALYLCASSSLGTQETQYFGPGTRLLVL.

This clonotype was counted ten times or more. The DNA of the CDR3 is TGTGCCAGCAGTTGGGACAGCGAGCAGTTCTTC. Translation: CASSWDSEQFF. V and J are TRBV11-2 and TRBJ2-1; 7 bases match TRBD1. Germline-derived CDR1 and CDR2 are SGHAT and FQNNGV. The CDR3 contains 11 residues. V was clipped by 6 bases and J by 10 bases; unmatched bases: 3.

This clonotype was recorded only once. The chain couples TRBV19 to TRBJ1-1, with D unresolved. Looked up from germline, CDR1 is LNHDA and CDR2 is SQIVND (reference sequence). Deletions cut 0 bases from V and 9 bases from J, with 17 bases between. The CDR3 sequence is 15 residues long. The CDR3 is CASSIDPSVVTKAFF. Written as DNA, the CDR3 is TGTGCCAGTAGTATAGACCCGTCGGTGGTCACCAAAGCTTTCTTT.

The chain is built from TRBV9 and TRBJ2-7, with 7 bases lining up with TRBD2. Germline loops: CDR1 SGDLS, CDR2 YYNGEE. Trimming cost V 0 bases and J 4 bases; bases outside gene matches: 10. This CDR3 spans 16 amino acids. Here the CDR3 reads CASSVASSGGIYEQYF. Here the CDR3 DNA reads TGTGCCAGCAGCGTAGCGTCATCCGGGGGGATATACGAGCAGTACTTC.

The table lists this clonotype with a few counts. CDR3 residues: CASSDDRVETQYF. CDR3 DNA: TGCGCCAGCAGTGATGACAGGGTAGAGACCCAGTACTTC. The genes are TRBV10-1 and TRBJ2-5; 7 positions agree with TRBD1. Trimming at V came to 3 bases and at J to 4 bases, leaving 2 bases not matched to a gene. The length of the CDR3 is 13 residues. Germline assignment: CDR1 WNHNN and CDR2 SYGVQD (reference sequence).

CDR3: CASGFNRGASEQYF. As DNA, the CDR3 is TGTGCTAGTGGTTTCAACAGGGGAGCCTCCGAGCAGTACTTC. This chain joins TRBV12-5 and TRBJ2-7; 7 nucleotides match TRBD1. This CDR3 contains 14 residues. Germline V gene sequence: CDR1 LGHNT, CDR2 FRNRAP. J lost 6 bases, V lost 3 bases, and 8 bases had no gene match.

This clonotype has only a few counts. The CDR3 DNA is TGTGCCAGCAGCTTACTGGGGACGGGGACAGATACGCAGTATTTT. This sequence encodes CASSLLGTGTDTQYF. This chain links TRBV7-3 with TRBJ2-3; D is possibly TRBD1 or TRBD2 (5 bases each). Germline assignment: CDR1 SGHTA and CDR2 FQGTGA. The CDR3 contains 15 residues. Trimming removed 2 bases from V and 3 bases from J, with 12 bases in between.

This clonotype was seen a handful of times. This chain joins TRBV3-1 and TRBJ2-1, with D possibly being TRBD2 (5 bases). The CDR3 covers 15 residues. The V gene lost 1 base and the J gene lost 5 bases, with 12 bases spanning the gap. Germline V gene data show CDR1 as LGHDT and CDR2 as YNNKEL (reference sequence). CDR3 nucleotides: TGTGCCAGCAGCCAAGTACGACTACTAGACAATGAGCAGTTCTTC. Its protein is CASSQVRLLDNEQFF.

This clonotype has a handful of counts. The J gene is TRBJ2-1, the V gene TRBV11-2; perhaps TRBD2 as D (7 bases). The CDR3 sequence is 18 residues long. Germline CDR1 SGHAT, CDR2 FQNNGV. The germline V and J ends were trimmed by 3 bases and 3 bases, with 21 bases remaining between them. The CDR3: CASSLLGGGGGFYNEQFF. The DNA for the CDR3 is TGTGCCAGCAGCTTGCTGGGTGGGGGGGGCGGATTCTACAATGAGCAGTTCTTC.

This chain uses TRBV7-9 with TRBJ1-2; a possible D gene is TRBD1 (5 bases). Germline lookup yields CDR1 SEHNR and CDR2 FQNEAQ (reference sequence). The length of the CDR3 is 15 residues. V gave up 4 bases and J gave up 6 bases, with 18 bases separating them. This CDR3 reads CASSSQGSEWDGYTF. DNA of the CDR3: TGTGCCAGCAGCTCGCAGGGATCAGAGTGGGATGGCTACACCTTC.

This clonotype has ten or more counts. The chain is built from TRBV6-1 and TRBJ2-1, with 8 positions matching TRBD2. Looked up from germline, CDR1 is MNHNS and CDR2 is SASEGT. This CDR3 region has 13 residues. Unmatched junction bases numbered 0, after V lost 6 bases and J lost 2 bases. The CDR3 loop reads CASSGGAYNEQFF. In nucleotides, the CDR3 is TGTGCCAGCAGCGGGGGGGCCTACAATGAGCAGTTCTTC.

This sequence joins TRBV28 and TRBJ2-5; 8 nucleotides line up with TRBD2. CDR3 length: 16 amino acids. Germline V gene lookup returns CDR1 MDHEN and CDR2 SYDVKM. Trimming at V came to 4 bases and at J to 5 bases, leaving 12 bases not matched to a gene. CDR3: CASSWYSGGPGETQYF. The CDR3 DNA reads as TGTGCCAGCAGTTGGTACAGCGGGGGCCCAGGGGAGACCCAGTACTTC.

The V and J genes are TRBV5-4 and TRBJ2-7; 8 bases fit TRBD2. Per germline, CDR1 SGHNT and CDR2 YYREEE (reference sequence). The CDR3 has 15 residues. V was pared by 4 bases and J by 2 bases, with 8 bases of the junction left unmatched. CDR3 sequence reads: CASSPGSGAAYEQYF. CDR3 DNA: TGTGCCAGCAGCCCAGGTAGCGGGGCCGCCTACGAGCAGTACTTC. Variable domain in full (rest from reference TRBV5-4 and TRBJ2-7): ETGVTQSPTHLIKTRGQQVTLRCSSQSGHNTVSWYQQALGQGPQFIFQYYREEENGRGNFPPRFSGLQFPNYSSELNVNALELDDSALYLCASSPGSGAAYEQYFGPGTRLTVT.

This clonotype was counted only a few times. The CDR3 sequence: CASSQNWVGGYTF. CDR3 coding DNA: TGTGCCAGCAGCCAGAATTGGGTTGGGGGCTACACCTTC. The gene calls are TRBV7-2 and TRBJ1-2; D remains unclear. The germline V and J ends were trimmed by 5 bases and 8 bases, with 15 bases remaining between them. The germline V gene encodes CDR1 SGHTA and CDR2 FQGNSA. The CDR3 length is 13 residues.